This T cell receptor beta chain is from a study of long-term antiretroviral therapy in people with HIV. Study-wide points: Older ART regimens were possibly in use when the blood was collected between about 2004 and 2018.

Two or more post-ART PBMC samples, plus at least one pre-ART sample, were available for each donor. This clone came up once. Its antigen is unidentified. Running of the v3.0 immunoSEQ assay took place at survey level. Method: immunoSEQ multiplex PCR; TCRdb's copy keeps in-frame clones and lacks some. Altogether roughly 25,000 clones are present, about 80% being singletons, with the ten largest covering 5.5% to 6%. This CDR3 has 14 amino acids. V dropped 4 bases and J dropped 2; count of bases not matched to a gene: 3. Germline values: CDR1 SGHDT, CDR2 YYEEEE. This sequence originates from a woman aged 25 to 39 with HIV. J is TRBJ1-2 and V is TRBV5-6; 9 nucleotides align to TRBD1. Specimen: unsorted PBMCs, collected 1.1 years before starting antiretroviral therapy. The CDR3 DNA reads as TGTGCCAGCAGCATTGGACAGGGGAACTATGGCTACACCTTC. Its translation is CASSIGQGNYGYTF.